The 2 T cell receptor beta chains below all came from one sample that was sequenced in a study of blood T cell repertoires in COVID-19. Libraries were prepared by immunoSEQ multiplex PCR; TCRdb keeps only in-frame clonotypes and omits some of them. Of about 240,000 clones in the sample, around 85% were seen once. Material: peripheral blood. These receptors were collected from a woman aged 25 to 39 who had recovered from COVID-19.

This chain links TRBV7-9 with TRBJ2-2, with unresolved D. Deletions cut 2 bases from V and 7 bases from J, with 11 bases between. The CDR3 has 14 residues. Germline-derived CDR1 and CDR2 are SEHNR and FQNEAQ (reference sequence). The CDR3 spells CASSLSEHDGELFF. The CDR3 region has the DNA TGTGCCAGCAGCTTATCTGAACACGACGGGGAGCTGTTTTTT. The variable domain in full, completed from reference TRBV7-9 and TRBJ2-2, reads DTGVSQNPRHKITKRGQNVTFRCDPISEHNRLYWYRQTLGQGPEFLTYFQNEAQLEKSRLLSDRFSAERPKGSFSTLEIQRTEQGDSAMYLCASSLSEHDGELFFGEGSRLTVL.

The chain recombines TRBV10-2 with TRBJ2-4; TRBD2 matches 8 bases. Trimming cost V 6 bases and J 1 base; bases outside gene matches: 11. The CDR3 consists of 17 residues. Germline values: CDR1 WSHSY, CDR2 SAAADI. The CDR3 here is CASRDSGTKWAKNIQYF. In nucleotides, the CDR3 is TGCGCCAGCAGGGATAGCGGGACTAAATGGGCCAAAAACATTCAGTACTTC.